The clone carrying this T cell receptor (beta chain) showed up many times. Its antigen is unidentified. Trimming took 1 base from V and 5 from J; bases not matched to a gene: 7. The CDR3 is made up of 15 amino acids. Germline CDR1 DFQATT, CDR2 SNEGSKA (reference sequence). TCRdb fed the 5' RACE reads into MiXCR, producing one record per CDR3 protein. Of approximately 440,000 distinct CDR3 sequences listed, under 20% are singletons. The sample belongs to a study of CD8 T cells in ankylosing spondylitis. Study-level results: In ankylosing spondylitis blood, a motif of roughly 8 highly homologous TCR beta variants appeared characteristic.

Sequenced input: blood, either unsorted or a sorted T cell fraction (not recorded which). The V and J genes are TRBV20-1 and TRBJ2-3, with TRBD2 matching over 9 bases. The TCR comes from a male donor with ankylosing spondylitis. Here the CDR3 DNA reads TGCAGTGCTAGAGGGTCTAGCGGGGTGGGAGATACGCAGTATTTT. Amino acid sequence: CSARGSSGVGDTQYF.